This TCR beta chain originates from a study of cytomegalovirus exposure and HLA in healthy donors. Study results and caveats: According to reports, the classifier identified cytomegalovirus status with high specificity and sensitivity. Among the CMV-associated chains, three were confirmed in vitro as specific for CMV antigens.

With 60 Vbeta and 13 Jbeta primers, the PCR was carried out. How the authors handled the data: Unique TCR beta chains numbered roughly 80 million in a later analysis, with roughly 9.9 million shared. The method was immunoSEQ multiplex PCR; TCRdb's version includes in-frame clones alone and lacks a portion of them. The DNA gave D and trimming, while V, J and clone size come from that table. This table holds about 300,000 clones, about nine tenths found once. The table lists this clone with a count of one. What it binds is not known. A junction boundary mismatches the germline segment, possibly from a read error. The CDR3 extends over 15 amino acids. In germline, CDR1 is SSHAT, CDR2 FNYEAQ (reference sequence).

The chain combines TRBV7-7 with TRBJ2-1; 12 bases are a match to TRBD2. This TCR was recovered from a man aged 35-49 years in good health and CMV-seropositive. What was sequenced was PBMCs. CDR3 protein: CASSQTSGGYNEQFF. CDR3 DNA: TGTGCTAGCAGCCAGACTAGCGGGGGCTACAATGAGCAGTTCTTC.